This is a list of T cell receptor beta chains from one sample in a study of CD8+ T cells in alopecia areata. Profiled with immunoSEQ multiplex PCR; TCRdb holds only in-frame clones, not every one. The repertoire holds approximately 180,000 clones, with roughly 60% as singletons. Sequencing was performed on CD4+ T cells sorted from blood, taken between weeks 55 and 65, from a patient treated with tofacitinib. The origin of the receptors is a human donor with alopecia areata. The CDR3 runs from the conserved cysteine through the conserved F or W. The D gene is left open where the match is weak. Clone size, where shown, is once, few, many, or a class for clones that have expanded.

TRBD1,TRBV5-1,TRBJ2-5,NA,TGCGCCAGCAGCATGGGACAGGGTGAGGAGACCCAGTACTTC,CASSMGQGEETQYF
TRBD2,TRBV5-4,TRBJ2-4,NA,TGTGCCAGCAGCTTGGACCCTAGCGGGGGGTACAAAAACATTCAGTACTTC,CASSLDPSGGYKNIQYF
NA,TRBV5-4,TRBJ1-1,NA,TGTGCCAGCAGCTTGATGGGGGCTGGTACTGAAGCTTTCTTT,CASSLMGAGTEAFF
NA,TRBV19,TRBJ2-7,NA,TGTGCCAGTAGGGGTACAGGGTTTGAAGAGCAGTACTTC,CASRGTGFEEQYF
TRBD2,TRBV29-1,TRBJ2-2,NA,TGCAGCGTCAGACTAGCGGGGGATACCGGGGAGCTGTTTTTT,CSVRLAGDTGELFF
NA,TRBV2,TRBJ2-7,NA,TGTGCCAGCAGTATCGGACAGTCCTACGAGCAGTACTTC,CASSIGQSYEQYF
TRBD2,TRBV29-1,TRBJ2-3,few,TGCAGCGTTGAGGCCGTCGGGGGGGCCACAGATACGCAGTATTTT,CSVEAVGGATDTQYF
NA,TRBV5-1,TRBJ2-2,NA,TGCGCCAGCACCTCTACATCGGACACCGGGGAGCTGTTTTTT,CASTSTSDTGELFF
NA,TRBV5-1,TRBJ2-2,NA,TGCGCCAGCAGCTTGGTAGCAGGGGCGGCTGGGGAGCTGTTTTTT,CASSLVAGAAGELFF
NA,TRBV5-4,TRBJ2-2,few,TGTGCCAGCAGCTCGTTGGACGGACAGGAGCTGTTTTTT,CASSSLDGQELFF
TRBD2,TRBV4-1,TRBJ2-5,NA,TGCGCCAGCGGGCGGAGCCGGGGGGGAGAGACCCAGTACTTC,CASGRSRGGETQYF
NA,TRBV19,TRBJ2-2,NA,TGTGCCAGTAGTACGACAGGGAACACCGGGGAGCTGTTTTTT,CASSTTGNTGELFF